The 29 T cell receptor beta chains given below trace back to one sample, sequenced in a study of tumor-infiltrating lymphocytes in oesophageal squamous cell carcinoma. TCRdb passed the PCR reads through MiXCR, listing each CDR3 protein once. Counted here are 12,000 or so distinct CDR3 sequences, 54% occurring once; the ten biggest clones make up more than 30%. The sample taken for sequencing was esophageal tumor tissue. The source is a female donor with esophageal squamous cell carcinoma.

This sequence joins TRBV10-3 and TRBJ1-1; the match to TRBD1 covers 7 bases. Germline V CDR1 and CDR2: ENHRY, SYGVKD. The CDR3 has 13 amino acids. V shed 7 bases and J 5 bases; nucleotides not matched to a gene: 7. CDR3 coding DNA: TGTGCCATCATGTCCAGGGGGGGGACTGAAGCTTTCTTT. Translation: CAIMSRGGTEAFF.

The CDR3, as DNA: TGTGCCAGCAGTGAAGGGGAGTACGAAAAACTGTTTTTT. Residues: CASSEGEYEKLFF. The J gene is TRBJ1-4, the V gene TRBV6-5; perhaps TRBD1 as D (5 bases). Between the trimmed V and J ends, which lost 5 bases and 8 bases, there was a span of 12 bases. The CDR3 consists of 13 residues. Per the germline V gene, CDR1 is MNHEY and CDR2 is SVGAGI.

The V and J genes are TRBV7-6 and TRBJ2-3; D is possibly TRBD1 or TRBD2 (5 bases each). The DNA end is more similar to TRBJ2-7, so the J call may be wrong. Germline V gene data show CDR1 as SGHVS and CDR2 as FNYEAQ. This CDR3 comprises 14 residues. The CDR3 DNA reads TGTGCCAGCAGCTTAGCTCGCGCAGGGAGTGAGCAGTACTTC. Amino acids: CASSLARAGSEQYF.

In this sample, this clonotype is medium-sized. The V and J genes are TRBV10-2 and TRBJ2-1; D gene uncertain. The CDR3 runs 13 residues. Germline V gives CDR1 WSHSY, CDR2 SAAADI. The V gene lost 5 bases and the J gene lost 5 bases, with 10 bases spanning the gap. CDR3 bases: TGCGCCAGCAGTCGGGTCAGCCACAATGAGCAGTTCTTC. It codes for CASSRVSHNEQFF.

Concerning this clonotype: A much larger clone is a single base away; this may be a read error. The J gene is TRBJ1-3, the V gene TRBV6-2 or TRBV6-3; 7 bases align to TRBD1. The V gene's germline CDR1 is MNHEY and CDR2 SVGEGT. V lost 6 bases and J lost 4; bases outside the gene matches: 3. The CDR3 has 13 residues. The CDR3 coding sequence is TGTGCCAGCAGGACAGGGATCGGAAACACCATATATTTT. The encoded protein is CASRTGIGNTIYF.

In its sample, this clonotype was seen once. The chain is built from TRBV12-3 or TRBV12-4 and TRBJ2-5; D could derive from TRBD1 or TRBD2 (6 bases each). The J call is in doubt because the DNA end fits TRBJ2-7 better. This CDR3 region has 15 residues. CDR3 sequence (DNA): TGTGCCAGCAGTTTAAAAGGGGGGACTGGCTACGAGCAGTACTTC. Translated, it gives CASSLKGGTGYEQYF.

This clonotype was found a few times. This chain connects TRBV6-6 to TRBJ2-5; tentative D call: TRBD2 (6 bases). Looked up from germline, CDR1 is MNHNY and CDR2 is SVGAGI (reference sequence). Trimming took 0 bases from V and 4 from J, leaving 9 bases between them. The CDR3 loop spans 14 amino acids. CDR3 sequence reads: CASSYSGGGETQYF. Here the CDR3 DNA reads TGTGCCAGCAGTTACTCGGGGGGAGGAGAGACCCAGTACTTC.

A note on this clonotype: A much more abundant neighbour one base away suggests this may be a read error. The chain couples TRBV27 to TRBJ2-7; 9 nucleotides align to TRBD1. The J call may not be correct, given that the DNA end is closer to TRBJ2-1. Germline V gene data show CDR1 as MNHEY and CDR2 as SMNVEV (reference sequence). CDR3 length: 15 amino acids. The CDR3 is CASSLTGGVGYEQFF. As DNA, the CDR3 is TGTGCCAGCAGTTTAACAGGGGGCGTAGGCTACGAGCAGTTCTTC.

The rearrangement joins TRBV6-1 to TRBJ1-3; possibly TRBD1 for D (6 bases). The V and J ends lost 6 bases and 3 bases respectively, with 9 bases between them. Germline assignment: CDR1 MNHNS and CDR2 SASEGT. The CDR3 runs to 13 residues. The CDR3 spells CASSADSGNTIYF. The CDR3 DNA sequence: TGTGCCAGCAGCGCGGACAGTGGAAACACCATATATTTT.

The V call is TRBV11-2, the J call TRBJ2-5; 7 nucleotides agree with TRBD2. The CDR3 runs to 16 residues. Germline V gives CDR1 SGHAT, CDR2 FQNNGV. V gave up 3 bases and J gave up 7 bases; unmatched junction bases: 14. The CDR3 is CASSLGTGWRETTQYF. CDR3 in DNA: TGTGCCAGCAGCTTGGGTACTGGGTGGCGGGAGACGACCCAGTACTTC.

The chain uses TRBV5-1 and TRBJ2-1, with D hard to call. Trimming pared 1 base from V and 9 bases from J, leaving 17 bases between. CDR3 length: 15 amino acids. Germline CDR1 SGHRS, CDR2 YFSETQ. Here the CDR3 reads CASSLWSDAKGEQFF. The CDR3 bases are TGCGCCAGCAGCTTGTGGTCCGATGCTAAGGGTGAGCAGTTCTTC.

This clonotype appeared a few times. The chain links TRBV4-1 to TRBJ2-1; D is unclear. CDR1 is MGHRA, CDR2 YSYEKL, per germline. The CDR3 runs 12 residues. V was cut by 0 bases and J by 9 bases, with 6 bases left in between. CDR3 bases: TGCGCCAGCAGCCAAGAGTCGAGTGAGCAGTTCTTC. The encoded protein is CASSQESSEQFF.

This CDR3 reads CATSAGTGGSNEQFF. The DNA for the CDR3 is TGTGCCACCAGTGCCGGGACAGGGGGCTCAAATGAGCAGTTCTTC. J is TRBJ2-7 and V is TRBV24-1; 12 nucleotides line up with TRBD1. The assigned J gene may be wrong: the sequence end matches TRBJ2-1 better. Germline V lookup: CDR1 KGHDR, CDR2 SFDVKD. The CDR3 covers 15 residues.

On this clonotype: Since the CDR3 does not end with the conserved phenylalanine or tryptophan, this likely comes from a read error. No DNA is shown, since the ends of the CDR3 on it are uncertain; the CDR3 is the one TCRdb lists. This sequence joins TRBV7-2 and TRBJ2-5; the D call in the table, TRBD1, was not verified against the DNA. In germline, CDR1 is SGHTA, CDR2 FQGNSA. Including both end residues, the CDR3 is 17 amino acids long. The CDR3 protein is CASSLITGQAYEQYFGS.

This clonotype showed up many times. The chain is built from TRBV6-1 and TRBJ2-3, with 8 bases matching TRBD2. The CDR3 spans 14 residues. From germline, CDR1 is MNHNS and CDR2 SASEGT. The V gene end was trimmed by 6 bases and the J gene end by 3 bases; junction bases not matched to a gene: 5. The CDR3 sequence is CASSPGLGTDTQYF. Written as DNA, the CDR3 is TGTGCCAGCAGCCCGGGACTAGGGACAGATACGCAGTATTTT.

This chain connects TRBV5-6 to TRBJ2-3; perhaps TRBD1 as D (6 bases). Trimming stripped 0 bases from V and 3 bases from J, with 14 bases between. Germline lookup yields CDR1 SGHDT and CDR2 YYEEEE. This CDR3 comprises 16 residues. The CDR3, as DNA: TGTGCCAGCAGCTTGGGGGCAGGGGTTAGTACAGATACGCAGTATTTT. Encoded protein: CASSLGAGVSTDTQYF.

This chain joins TRBV7-2 and TRBJ2-6; D gene ambiguous. V dropped 5 bases and J dropped 2 bases, with 7 bases sitting between them. CDR1 and CDR2 from the germline V gene are SGHTA and FQGNSA. The CDR3 extends over 14 amino acids. CDR3 amino acids: CASSPPAGANVLTF. The CDR3 DNA sequence: TGTGCCAGCAGCCCCCCTGCTGGGGCCAACGTCCTGACTTTC.

The CDR3 region has the DNA TGTGCCAGCAGTGTGGACGGAGGAAAAGAGACCCAGTACTTC. Protein sequence: CASSVDGGKETQYF. The chain uses TRBV28 and TRBJ2-5, with D perhaps TRBD2 (5 bases). Germline values: CDR1 MDHEN, CDR2 SYDVKM. CDR3 length: 14 amino acids. Trimming cost V 5 bases and J 3 bases, with 13 bases left between them.

This clonotype was detected many times. The chain uses TRBV6-4 and TRBJ1-5; maybe TRBD1 (5 bases). This CDR3 comprises 18 residues. V lost 0 bases to trimming and J lost 2 bases, with 17 bases between them. Germline V gene lookup returns CDR1 MRHNA and CDR2 SNTAGT. The CDR3 region is CASSDSIARGLGNQPQHF. In DNA form, the CDR3 reads TGTGCCAGCAGTGACTCGATTGCTAGGGGTTTGGGCAATCAGCCCCAGCATTTT.

V and J are TRBV11-2 and TRBJ2-7; 10 bases match TRBD2. The CDR3 sequence is 14 residues long. Germline CDR1 reads SGHAT; CDR2 reads FQNNGV. V was clipped by 1 base and J by 3 bases; unmatched bases: 0. This CDR3 reads CASSLGLAGYEQYF. The DNA of the CDR3 is TGTGCCAGCAGCTTAGGACTAGCGGGCTACGAGCAGTACTTC. Filled out from reference TRBV11-2 and TRBJ2-7, the complete variable domain reads EAGVAQSPRYKIIEKRQSVAFWCNPISGHATLYWYQQILGQGPKLLIQFQNNGVVDDSQLPKDRFSAERLKGVDSTLKIQPAKLEDSAVYLCASSLGLAGYEQYFGPGTRLTVT.

This clonotype was counted only a few times. V is TRBV27 and J is TRBJ2-1; TRBD1 aligns across 11 bases. The V gene's germline CDR1 is MNHEY and CDR2 SMNVEV (reference sequence). The length of the CDR3 is 15 residues. The V segment lost 5 bases and the J segment 4 bases; nucleotides outside the gene matches: 4. The CDR3 spells CASSRGTGGYNEQFF. CDR3 nucleotides: TGTGCCAGCAGTAGAGGGACAGGGGGGTACAATGAGCAGTTCTTC.

This chain joins TRBV7-2 and TRBJ2-1; the D gene is possibly TRBD2 (6 bases). The CDR3 is 16 residues long. Germline assignment: CDR1 SGHTA and CDR2 FQGNSA. V lost 0 bases to trimming and J lost 2 bases, with 11 bases between them. The CDR3: CASSLANSGTYNEQFF. Written as DNA, the CDR3 is TGTGCCAGCAGCTTAGCGAATAGCGGAACCTACAATGAGCAGTTCTTC.

On this clonotype: The missing conserved phenylalanine or tryptophan at the end of this CDR3 makes a read error likely. The limits of the CDR3 on the DNA are not certain, so only TCRdb's listed CDR3 is given. The V and J genes are TRBV7-6 and TRBJ2-3; the table assigns TRBD2, which was not confirmed against the DNA. In germline, CDR1 is SGHVS, CDR2 FNYEAQ. The CDR3 extends over 16 residues, inclusive of both ends. CDR3 region: CASSTRGGGDTQYFGP.

This rearrangement joins TRBV6-6 to TRBJ2-4, with 10 bases identical to TRBD1. Germline CDR1 is MNHNY and CDR2 is SVGAGI (reference sequence). The CDR3 covers 15 residues. The junction had 15 bases not matched to a gene; V was cut back by 6 bases and J by 13 bases. This CDR3 is CASRPDRGLGGEQYF. The DNA of the CDR3 is TGTGCCAGCAGACCCGACAGGGGGCTCGGAGGAGAGCAGTACTTC.

This clonotype appeared many times. A much larger clone sits a single nucleotide away, making a read error possible. The gene calls are TRBV7-9 and TRBJ2-5; TRBD2 matches at 10 bases. Losses at the gene ends were 5 bases for V and 11 bases for J; bases not matched to a gene: 17. The CDR3 is 16 residues long. Per germline, CDR1 SEHNR and CDR2 FQNEAQ (reference sequence). This CDR3 is CASSPRTSGFWGEQYF. CDR3 bases: TGTGCCAGCAGCCCTAGGACTAGCGGCTTCTGGGGTGAGCAGTACTTC. Looking up the rest from reference TRBV7-9 and TRBJ2-5 gives the full variable domain: DTGVSQNPRHKITKRGQNVTFRCDPISEHNRLYWYRQTLGQGPEFLTYFQNEAQLEKSRLLSDRFSAERPKGSFSTLEIQRTEQGDSAMYLCASSPRTSGFWGEQYFGPGTRLLVL.

In the case of this clonotype: In this CDR3 the conserved last residue, phenylalanine or tryptophan, is missing, so a read error is likely. The DNA is omitted, as the CDR3 cannot be located on it reliably, and the CDR3 follows TCRdb's listing. The CDR3 sequence is CASKPDQGQRSYNEQFFGP. The J gene is TRBJ2-3, the V gene TRBV6-2 or TRBV6-3; TRBD1, as called in the table, went unchecked against the DNA. From germline, CDR1 is MNHEY and CDR2 SVGEGT. The CDR3 spans 19 amino acids, including both terminal residues.

This clonotype was seen a handful of times. V gene TRBV7-2 combines with J gene TRBJ1-5; D might be TRBD1 (5 bases). The germline CDR1 and CDR2 sequences are SGHTA and FQGNSA. V gave up 5 bases and J gave up 7 bases, with 9 bases separating them. The CDR3 has 12 amino acids. The CDR3 spells CASSGGEQPQHF. CDR3 nucleotides: TGTGCCAGCAGCGGAGGGGAGCAGCCCCAGCATTTT.

Regarding this clonotype: An end of the junction does not agree with germline; a read error may underlie this. This chain links TRBV20-1 with TRBJ2-7; D perhaps matches TRBD1 (7 bases). From germline, CDR1 is DFQATT and CDR2 SNEGSKA (reference sequence). The CDR3 has 18 amino acids. CDR3 residues: CSARDYNSGGGYNSPLHF. The CDR3 DNA follows: TGCAGTGCTAGAGATTACAACTCAGGGGGAGGATATAATTCACCCCTCCACTTC.

The chain employs TRBV19 and TRBJ2-1, with D tentatively TRBD2 (6 bases). The DNA end is a closer match to TRBJ2-4, so the J assignment may be wrong. CDR3 length: 16 amino acids. CDR1 LNHDA and CDR2 SQIVND come from the germline V gene (reference sequence). CDR3 in amino acids: CASSWRARGAKNIQYF. The CDR3, as DNA: TGTGCCAGTAGTTGGAGGGCCCGGGGAGCCAAAAACATTCAGTACTTC.